Below, one T cell receptor beta chain is given with its context. Its antigen is unknown. The TCR beta cDNA libraries contained unique molecular identifiers. TCRdb re-called the PCR reads through MiXCR, storing one row per CDR3 protein. The sample contains hundreds of thousands of distinct CDR3 sequences, 53% of which appear only once. V lost 3 bases and J lost 7, with 16 bases in between. Germline loops: CDR1 SQVTM, CDR2 ANQGSEA. CDR3 size: 14 residues. This sample was included in a study of post-analysis software for immune sequencing data. Study findings and constraints: A few TRBV segments occurring more often in patients than controls included TRBV5-6, TRBV5-1 and TRBV20-1.

This clonotype was obtained from a girl under 18 with multiple sclerosis. The sequenced sample consisted of blood. V is TRBV29-1 and J is TRBJ2-4, with D perhaps TRBD2 (5 bases). The CDR3 spells CSVEDSLSANIQYF. CDR3 DNA sequence: TGCAGCGTTGAGGACTCTCTTTCGGCGAACATTCAGTACTTC. Drawing the rest from reference TRBV29-1 and TRBJ2-4, the complete variable domain is SAVISQKPSRDICQRGTSLTIQCQVDSQVTMMFWYRQQPGQSLTLIATANQGSEATYESGFVIDKFPISRPNLTFSTLTVSNMSPEDSSIYLCSVEDSLSANIQYFGAGTRLSVL.